This is a list of T cell receptor beta chains from one sample in a study of human T cells and chemical hapten exposure. TCRdb analysed the RACE reads with MiXCR anew, one entry per CDR3 protein. Among roughly 100,000 distinct CDR3 sequences, 9% to 9.5% were seen once, and the ten largest hold approximately 2.2%. The starting material was whole blood, obtained in connection with sensitization to the hapten diphenylcyclopropenone (DPC). Receptors were obtained from a woman in her thirties or forties with alopecia areata. Some clones in this sample may be carry-over from other donors' samples. Each CDR3 is given with its conserved first and last residue. Each record gives: V gene, D gene, clone size, J gene, CDR3 DNA, CDR3 protein. A D gene is named only where the DNA matches it firmly. The listing skips clone size in some rows; elsewhere it reads once, few, many or a size class.

TRBV21-1,-,many,TRBJ2-1,TGTGCCAGCAGCAACCGACAGTCTAGCTCCTACAATGAGCAGTTCTTC,CASSNRQSSSYNEQFF
TRBV5-4,-,-,TRBJ2-7,TGTGCCAGCAGCCCGGACATGGAACCTCTGGGGCAGTACTTC,CASSPDMEPLGQYF
TRBV5-1,TRBD2,few,TRBJ2-1,TGCGCCAGCAGCTTACTAGCGGGGAACAATGAGCAGTTCTTC,CASSLLAGNNEQFF
TRBV28,-,-,TRBJ2-7,TGTGCCAGCAGTTTGCGGGGTTCTAGATACGAGCAGTACTTC,CASSLRGSRYEQYF
TRBV7-9,TRBD2,many,TRBJ2-1,TGTGCCAGCAGCTTGGGTTTAGCGGGAGGGCAGGGTGAGCAGTTCTTC,CASSLGLAGGQGEQFF
TRBV27,-,-,TRBJ1-2,TGTGCCAGCAGTTTGTTGGGAGAACACTATGGCTACACCTTC,CASSLLGEHYGYTF
TRBV11-2,TRBD2,many,TRBJ2-1,TGTGCCAGCAGCTACGGTGGAGCGGGAGGGTTTGGTGAGCAGTTCTTC,CASSYGGAGGFGEQFF
TRBV19,-,-,TRBJ1-1,TGTGCCAGTAGTATGGCTCGGAACACTGAAGCTTTCTTT,CASSMARNTEAFF
TRBV29-1,TRBD1,many,TRBJ2-1,TGCAGCGTTGTCCGGAACAGGGGCAATGAGCAGTTCTTC,CSVVRNRGNEQFF
TRBV21-1,-,-,TRBJ1-4,TGTGCCAGCAGCAAACCTCAAAGGCCCAGCTGGGATGAAAAACTGTTTTTT,CASSKPQRPSWDEKLFF
TRBV6-5,-,-,TRBJ1-4,TGTGCCAGCAGTTACTCGCGCGGGCCCCCAACTAATGAAAAACTGTTTTTT,CASSYSRGPPTNEKLFF
TRBV20-1,TRBD2,many,TRBJ2-1,TGCAGTGCTAGGTCTAGCGGGAGTTATGAGCAGTTCTTC,CSARSSGSYEQFF
TRBV14,-,few,TRBJ2-6,TGTGCCAGCAGCCAAGAGTCAGGGTACGGGGCCAACGTCCTGACTTTC,CASSQESGYGANVLTF
TRBV7-2,-,-,TRBJ2-7,TGTGCCAGCAGTCCTGGGGGGTCCTACGAGCAGTACTTC,CASSPGGSYEQYF
TRBV20-1,-,many,TRBJ2-1,TGCAGTGCTAGAGACCACAAAGTGGTCTACAATGAGCAGTTCTTC,CSARDHKVVYNEQFF
TRBV5-1,-,-,TRBJ1-1,TGCGCCACCCAGAAGGGTGGGGAAACTGAAGCTTTCTTT,CATQKGGETEAFF
TRBV5-4,-,many,TRBJ2-7,TGTGCCAGCAGCCCCGGACGGCGGGAGCAGTACTTC,CASSPGRREQYF
TRBV7-9,TRBD1,-,TRBJ2-3,TGTGCCAGCAGCTTCCCGGGACAGGGGTTCACAGATACGCAGTATTTT,CASSFPGQGFTDTQYF
TRBV6-1,-,-,TRBJ2-7,TGTGCCAGCAGTGAAGCGCTCGGGCGGGTCGTTTACGAGCAGTACTTC,CASSEALGRVVYEQYF
TRBV6-1,-,many,TRBJ1-5,TGTGCCAGCAGTGCCGAAGTCAATCAGCCCCAGCATTTT,CASSAEVNQPQHF
TRBV7-8,TRBD2,few,TRBJ2-1,TGTGCCAGCAGCCCCCCGGCCAGCGGGAGGGCCTCCGAGCAGTTCTTC,CASSPPASGRASEQFF